The clone carrying this T cell receptor (beta chain) was picked up a small number of times. This entry belongs to a study of beta chain features in type 1 diabetes. This CDR3 has 16 residues. The ends were cut back, 1 base at V and 8 bases at J, with 18 bases in the middle. Germline V gene data show CDR1 as SGHAT and CDR2 as FQNNGV. Expressed TCRB transcripts were sequenced because the isolated RNA had all been reverse transcribed beforehand. The repertoire was sequenced with immunoSEQ multiplex PCR; TCRdb's copy has only in-frame clones and lacks some. The table lists about 620,000 clones, around 15% of them singletons.

This receptor was taken from a man younger than 35 in good health. Sequencing used naive CD4+ T cells from blood. The chain recombines TRBV11-2 with TRBJ2-1; perhaps TRBD2 as D (6 bases). CDR3 sequence (DNA): TGTGCCAGCAGCTTAGTGGTAGGCGGGGTGGTGGATGAGCAGTTCTTC. Translated: CASSLVVGGVVDEQFF.